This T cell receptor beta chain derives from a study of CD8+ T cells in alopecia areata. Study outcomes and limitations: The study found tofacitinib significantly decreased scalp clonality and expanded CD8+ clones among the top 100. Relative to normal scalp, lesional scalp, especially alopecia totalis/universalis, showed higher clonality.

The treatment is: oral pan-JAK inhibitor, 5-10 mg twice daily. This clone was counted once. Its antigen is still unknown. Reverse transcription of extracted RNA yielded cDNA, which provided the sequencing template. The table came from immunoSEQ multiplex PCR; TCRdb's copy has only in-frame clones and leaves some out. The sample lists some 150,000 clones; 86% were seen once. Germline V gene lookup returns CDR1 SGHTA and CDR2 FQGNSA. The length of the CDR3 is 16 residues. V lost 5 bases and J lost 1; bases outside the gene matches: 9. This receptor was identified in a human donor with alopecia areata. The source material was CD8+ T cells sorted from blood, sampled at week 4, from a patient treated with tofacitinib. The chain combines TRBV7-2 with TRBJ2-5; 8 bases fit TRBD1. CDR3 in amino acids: CASSRLDRESQETQYF. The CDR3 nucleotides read TGTGCCAGCAGCCGGCTGGACAGGGAAAGCCAAGAGACCCAGTACTTC.